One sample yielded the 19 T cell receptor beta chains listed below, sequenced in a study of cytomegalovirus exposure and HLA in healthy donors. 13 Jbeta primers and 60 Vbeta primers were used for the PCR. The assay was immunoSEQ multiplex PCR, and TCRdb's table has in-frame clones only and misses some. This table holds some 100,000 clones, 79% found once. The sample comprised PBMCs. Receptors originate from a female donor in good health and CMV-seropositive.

CDR3 nucleotide sequence: TGCGCCAGCAGCTTGGTCCCAGGGGACGCGGGTTCACCCCTCCACTTT. Translated: CASSLVPGDAGSPLHF. The V gene is TRBV5-1, the J gene TRBJ1-6; a possible D gene is TRBD1 (6 bases). This CDR3 region has 16 residues. The V gene lost 0 bases and the J gene lost 9 bases, with 16 bases spanning the gap. Germline loops: CDR1 SGHRS, CDR2 YFSETQ.

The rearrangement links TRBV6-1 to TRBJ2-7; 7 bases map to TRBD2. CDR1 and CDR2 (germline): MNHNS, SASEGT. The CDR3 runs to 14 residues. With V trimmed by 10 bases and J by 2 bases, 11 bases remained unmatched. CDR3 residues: CAIERGTTPYEQYF. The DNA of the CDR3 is TGTGCCATCGAACGGGGGACTACCCCCTACGAGCAGTACTTC.

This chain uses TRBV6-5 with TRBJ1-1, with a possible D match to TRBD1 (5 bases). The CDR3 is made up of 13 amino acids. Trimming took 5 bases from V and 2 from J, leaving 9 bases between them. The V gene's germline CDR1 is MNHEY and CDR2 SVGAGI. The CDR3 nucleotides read TGTGCCAGCAGTGGGGCGGTAAACACTGAAGCTTTCTTT. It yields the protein CASSGAVNTEAFF.

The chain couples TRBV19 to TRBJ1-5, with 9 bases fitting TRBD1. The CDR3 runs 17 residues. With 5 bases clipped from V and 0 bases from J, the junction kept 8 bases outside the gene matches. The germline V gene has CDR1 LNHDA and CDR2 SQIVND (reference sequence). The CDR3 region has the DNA TGTGCCAGTAGTTTACTCACAGGGGGCAATAGCAATCAGCCCCAGCATTTT. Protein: CASSLLTGGNSNQPQHF.

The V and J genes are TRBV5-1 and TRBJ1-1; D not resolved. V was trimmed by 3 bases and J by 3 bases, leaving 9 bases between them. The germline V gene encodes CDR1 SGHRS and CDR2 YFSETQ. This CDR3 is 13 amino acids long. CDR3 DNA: TGCGCCAGCAGCTCGGACTCTTACACTGAAGCTTTCTTT. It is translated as CASSSDSYTEAFF.

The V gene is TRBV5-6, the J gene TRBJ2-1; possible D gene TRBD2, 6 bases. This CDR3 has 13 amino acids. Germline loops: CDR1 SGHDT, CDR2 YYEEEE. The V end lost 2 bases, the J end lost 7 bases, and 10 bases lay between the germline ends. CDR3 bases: TGTGCCAGCAGCTTCGGGAGCAGGAATGAGCAGTTCTTC. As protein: CASSFGSRNEQFF.

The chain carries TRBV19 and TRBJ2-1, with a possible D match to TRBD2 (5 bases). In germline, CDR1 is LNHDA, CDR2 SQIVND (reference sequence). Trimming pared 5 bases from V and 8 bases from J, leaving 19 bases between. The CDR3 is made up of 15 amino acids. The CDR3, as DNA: TGTGCCAGTAGTGCATCTGACCGGGCGGGCGATGAGCAGTTCTTC. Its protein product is CASSASDRAGDEQFF.

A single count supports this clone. The CDR3 spells CASSVASGLNYGYTF. CDR3 sequence (DNA): TGTGCCAGCAGCGTAGCCAGCGGGTTGAACTATGGCTACACCTTC. The J gene is TRBJ1-2, the V gene TRBV9; no clear D gene. Germline V lookup: CDR1 SGDLS, CDR2 YYNGEE. CDR3 length equals 15 residues. V lost 0 bases and J lost 2, with 11 bases in between.

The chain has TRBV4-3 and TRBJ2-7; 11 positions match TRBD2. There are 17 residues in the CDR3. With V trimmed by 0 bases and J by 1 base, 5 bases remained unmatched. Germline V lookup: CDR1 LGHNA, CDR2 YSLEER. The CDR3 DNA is TGCGCCAGCAGCCAAGATCGTACTAGCGGGGGATCCTACGAGCAGTACTTC. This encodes CASSQDRTSGGSYEQYF.

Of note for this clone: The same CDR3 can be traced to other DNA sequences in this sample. CDR3 in amino acids: CAWSGLVPLGEQYF. CDR3 nucleotides: TGTGCCTGGAGTGGACTAGTCCCCCTTGGAGAGCAGTACTTC. This chain connects TRBV30 to TRBJ2-7, with a weak D call TRBD2 (6 bases). Per germline, CDR1 GTSNPN and CDR2 SVGIG (reference sequence). The CDR3 totals 14 residues. Deletions cut 1 base from V and 7 bases from J, with 17 bases between.

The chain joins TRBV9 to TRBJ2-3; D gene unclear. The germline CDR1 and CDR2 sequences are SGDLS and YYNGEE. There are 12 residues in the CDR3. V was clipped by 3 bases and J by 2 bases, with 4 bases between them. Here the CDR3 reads CASSAFTDTQYF. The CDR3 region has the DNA TGTGCCAGCAGCGCCTTCACAGATACGCAGTATTTT.

The CDR3: CASSVGRGLNTEAFF. DNA for the CDR3: TGTGCCAGCAGCGTCGGACGGGGGTTGAACACTGAAGCTTTCTTT. The chain is built from TRBV9 and TRBJ1-1, with D perhaps matching TRBD1 (5 bases). Germline V CDR1 and CDR2: SGDLS, YYNGEE. Deletions cut 2 bases from V and 0 bases from J, with 11 bases between. This CDR3 spans 15 amino acids. Looking up the rest from reference TRBV9 and TRBJ1-1 gives the full variable domain: DSGVTQTPKHLITATGQRVTLRCSPRSGDLSVYWYQQSLDQGLQFLIQYYNGEERAKGNILERFSAQQFPDLHSELNLSSLELGDSALYFCASSVGRGLNTEAFFGQGTRLTVV.

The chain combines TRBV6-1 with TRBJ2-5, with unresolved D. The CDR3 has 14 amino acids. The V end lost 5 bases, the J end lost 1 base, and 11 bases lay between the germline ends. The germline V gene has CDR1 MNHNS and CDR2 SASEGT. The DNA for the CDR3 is TGTGCCAGCAGTCTCGGCGGCTCCCAAGAGACCCAGTACTTC. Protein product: CASSLGGSQETQYF.

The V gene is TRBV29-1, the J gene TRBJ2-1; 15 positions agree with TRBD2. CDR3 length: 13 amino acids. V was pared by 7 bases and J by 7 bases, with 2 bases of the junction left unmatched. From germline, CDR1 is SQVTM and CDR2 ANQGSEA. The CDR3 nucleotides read TGCAGCGGGACTAGCGGGAGGGGGAATGAGCAGTTCTTC. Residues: CSGTSGRGNEQFF.

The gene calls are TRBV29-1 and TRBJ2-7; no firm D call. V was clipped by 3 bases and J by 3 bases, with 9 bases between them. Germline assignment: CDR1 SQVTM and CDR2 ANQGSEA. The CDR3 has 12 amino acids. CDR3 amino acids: CSVEESSYEQYF. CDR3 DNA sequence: TGCAGCGTTGAGGAGAGCAGCTACGAGCAGTACTTC.

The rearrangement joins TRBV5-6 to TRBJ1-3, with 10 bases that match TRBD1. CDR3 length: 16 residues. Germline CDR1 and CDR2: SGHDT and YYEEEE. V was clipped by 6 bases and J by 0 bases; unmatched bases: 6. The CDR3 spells CASNRQGAFSGNTIYF. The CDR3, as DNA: TGTGCCAGCAATCGACAGGGGGCGTTCTCTGGAAACACCATATATTTT. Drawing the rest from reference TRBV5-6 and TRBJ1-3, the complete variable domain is DAGVTQSPTHLIKTRGQQVTLRCSPKSGHDTVSWYQQALGQGPQFIFQYYEEEERQRGNFPDRFSGHQFPNYSSELNVNALLLGDSALYLCASNRQGAFSGNTIYFGEGSWLTVV.

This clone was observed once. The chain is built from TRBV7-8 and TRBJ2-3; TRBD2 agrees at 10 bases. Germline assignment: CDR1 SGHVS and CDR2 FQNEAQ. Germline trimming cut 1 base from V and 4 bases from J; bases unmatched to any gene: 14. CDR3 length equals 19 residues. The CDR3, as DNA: TGTGCCAGCAGCTTAGTTTGGAGCGGGGGGGCCAGGGAAGCAGATACGCAGTATTTT. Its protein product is CASSLVWSGGAREADTQYF.

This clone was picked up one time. DNA for the CDR3: TGTGCCAGCAGCTTGGGGGCGGGCAATGAGCAGTTCTTC. Its protein is CASSLGAGNEQFF. The chain combines TRBV5-6 with TRBJ2-1, with D perhaps TRBD2 (5 bases). CDR1 and CDR2 from the germline V gene are SGHDT and YYEEEE. V was trimmed by 0 bases and J by 6 bases, leaving 7 bases between them. The CDR3 spans 13 residues.

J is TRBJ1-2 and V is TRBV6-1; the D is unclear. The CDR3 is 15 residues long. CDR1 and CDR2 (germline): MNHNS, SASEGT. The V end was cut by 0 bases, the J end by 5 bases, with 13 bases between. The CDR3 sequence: CASSEAPKLHYGYTF. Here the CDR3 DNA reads TGTGCCAGCAGTGAAGCGCCGAAACTTCATTATGGCTACACCTTC.